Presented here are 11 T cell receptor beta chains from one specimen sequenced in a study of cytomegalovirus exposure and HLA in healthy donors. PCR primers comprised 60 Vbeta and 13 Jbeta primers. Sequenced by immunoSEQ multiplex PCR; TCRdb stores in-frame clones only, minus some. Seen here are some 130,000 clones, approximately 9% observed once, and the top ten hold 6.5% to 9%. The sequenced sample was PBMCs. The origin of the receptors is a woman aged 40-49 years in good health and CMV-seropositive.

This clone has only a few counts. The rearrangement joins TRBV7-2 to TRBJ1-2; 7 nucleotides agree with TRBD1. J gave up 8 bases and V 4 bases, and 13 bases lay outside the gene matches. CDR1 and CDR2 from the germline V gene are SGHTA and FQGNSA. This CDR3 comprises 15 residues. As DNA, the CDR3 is TGTGCCAGCAGCTACGACAGGGACGGAACCGGGGGCTACACCTTC. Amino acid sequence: CASSYDRDGTGGYTF.

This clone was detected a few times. CDR3 in DNA: TGCGCCAGCAGCCAAGAATCAGGGAACAATCAGCCCCAGCATTTT. This encodes CASSQESGNNQPQHF. The rearrangement links TRBV4-1 to TRBJ1-5; perhaps TRBD1 as D (5 bases). The CDR3 sequence is 15 residues long. Germline V lookup: CDR1 MGHRA, CDR2 YSYEKL. V shed 0 bases and J shed 3 bases, with 9 bases lying between them.

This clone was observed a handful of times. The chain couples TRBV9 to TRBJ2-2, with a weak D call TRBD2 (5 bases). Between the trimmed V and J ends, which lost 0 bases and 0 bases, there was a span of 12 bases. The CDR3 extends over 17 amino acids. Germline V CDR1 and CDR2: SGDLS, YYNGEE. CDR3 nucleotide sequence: TGTGCCAGCAGCGTAGCGGCGGGCGCTACGAACACCGGGGAGCTGTTTTTT. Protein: CASSVAAGATNTGELFF.

CDR3 nucleotide sequence: TGCGCCAGCAGCTTGATTGCGGGGGGGCCGTCTTACGAGCAGTACTTC. This sequence encodes CASSLIAGGPSYEQYF. The V and J genes are TRBV5-1 and TRBJ2-7, with 9 bases aligning to TRBD2. Germline V gives CDR1 SGHRS, CDR2 YFSETQ. The CDR3 consists of 16 residues. V lost 1 base to trimming and J lost 4 bases; unmatched junction nucleotides: 9.

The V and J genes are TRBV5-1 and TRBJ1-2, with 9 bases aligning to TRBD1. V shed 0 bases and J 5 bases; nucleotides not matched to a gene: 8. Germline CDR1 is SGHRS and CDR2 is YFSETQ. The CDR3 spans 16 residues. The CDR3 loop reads CASSLDRGRLGYGYTF. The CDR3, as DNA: TGCGCCAGCAGCTTGGACAGGGGGCGCTTAGGTTATGGCTACACCTTC.

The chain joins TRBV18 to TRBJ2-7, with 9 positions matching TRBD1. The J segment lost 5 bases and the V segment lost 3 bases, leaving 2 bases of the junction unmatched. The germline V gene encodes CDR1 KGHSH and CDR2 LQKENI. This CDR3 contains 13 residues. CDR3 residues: CASSPGQGNEQYF. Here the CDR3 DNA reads TGTGCCAGCTCACCCGGACAGGGGAACGAGCAGTACTTC. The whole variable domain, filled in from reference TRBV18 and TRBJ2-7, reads NAGVMQNPRHLVRRRGQEARLRCSPMKGHSHVYWYRQLPEEGLKFMVYLQKENIIDESGMPKERFSAEFPKEGPSILRIQQVVRGDSAAYFCASSPGQGNEQYFGPGTRLTVT.

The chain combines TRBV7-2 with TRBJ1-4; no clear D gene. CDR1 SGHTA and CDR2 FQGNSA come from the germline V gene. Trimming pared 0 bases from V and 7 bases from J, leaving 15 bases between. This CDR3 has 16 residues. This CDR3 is CASSLASGRRFEKLFF. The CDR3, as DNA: TGTGCCAGCAGCTTAGCGAGTGGGAGACGTTTTGAAAAACTGTTTTTT.

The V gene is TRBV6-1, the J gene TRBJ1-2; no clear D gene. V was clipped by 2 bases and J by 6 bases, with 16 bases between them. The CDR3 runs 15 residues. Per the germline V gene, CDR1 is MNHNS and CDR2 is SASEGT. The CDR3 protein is CASSESGRPAHGYTF. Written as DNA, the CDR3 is TGTGCCAGCAGTGAAAGCGGCAGGCCGGCCCATGGCTACACCTTC.

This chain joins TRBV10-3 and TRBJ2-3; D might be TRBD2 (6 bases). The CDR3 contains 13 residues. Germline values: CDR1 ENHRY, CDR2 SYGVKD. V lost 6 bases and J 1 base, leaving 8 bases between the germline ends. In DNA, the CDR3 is TGTGCCATCAGACTAGCCGGCACAGATACGCAGTATTTT. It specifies CAIRLAGTDTQYF.

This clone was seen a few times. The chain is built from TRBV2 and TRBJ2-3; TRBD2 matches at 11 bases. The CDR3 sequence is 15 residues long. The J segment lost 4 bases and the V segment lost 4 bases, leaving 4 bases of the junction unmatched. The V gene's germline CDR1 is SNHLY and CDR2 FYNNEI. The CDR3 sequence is CASSATSGAPDTQYF. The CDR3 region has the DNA TGTGCCAGCAGTGCGACTAGCGGGGCTCCAGATACGCAGTATTTT.

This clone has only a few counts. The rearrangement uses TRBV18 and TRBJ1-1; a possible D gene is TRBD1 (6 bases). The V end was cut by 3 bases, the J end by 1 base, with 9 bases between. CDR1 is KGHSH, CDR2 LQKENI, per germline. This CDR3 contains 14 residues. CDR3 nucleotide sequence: TGTGCCAGCTCACCTTGGGACAAGAACACTGAAGCTTTCTTT. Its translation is CASSPWDKNTEAFF.